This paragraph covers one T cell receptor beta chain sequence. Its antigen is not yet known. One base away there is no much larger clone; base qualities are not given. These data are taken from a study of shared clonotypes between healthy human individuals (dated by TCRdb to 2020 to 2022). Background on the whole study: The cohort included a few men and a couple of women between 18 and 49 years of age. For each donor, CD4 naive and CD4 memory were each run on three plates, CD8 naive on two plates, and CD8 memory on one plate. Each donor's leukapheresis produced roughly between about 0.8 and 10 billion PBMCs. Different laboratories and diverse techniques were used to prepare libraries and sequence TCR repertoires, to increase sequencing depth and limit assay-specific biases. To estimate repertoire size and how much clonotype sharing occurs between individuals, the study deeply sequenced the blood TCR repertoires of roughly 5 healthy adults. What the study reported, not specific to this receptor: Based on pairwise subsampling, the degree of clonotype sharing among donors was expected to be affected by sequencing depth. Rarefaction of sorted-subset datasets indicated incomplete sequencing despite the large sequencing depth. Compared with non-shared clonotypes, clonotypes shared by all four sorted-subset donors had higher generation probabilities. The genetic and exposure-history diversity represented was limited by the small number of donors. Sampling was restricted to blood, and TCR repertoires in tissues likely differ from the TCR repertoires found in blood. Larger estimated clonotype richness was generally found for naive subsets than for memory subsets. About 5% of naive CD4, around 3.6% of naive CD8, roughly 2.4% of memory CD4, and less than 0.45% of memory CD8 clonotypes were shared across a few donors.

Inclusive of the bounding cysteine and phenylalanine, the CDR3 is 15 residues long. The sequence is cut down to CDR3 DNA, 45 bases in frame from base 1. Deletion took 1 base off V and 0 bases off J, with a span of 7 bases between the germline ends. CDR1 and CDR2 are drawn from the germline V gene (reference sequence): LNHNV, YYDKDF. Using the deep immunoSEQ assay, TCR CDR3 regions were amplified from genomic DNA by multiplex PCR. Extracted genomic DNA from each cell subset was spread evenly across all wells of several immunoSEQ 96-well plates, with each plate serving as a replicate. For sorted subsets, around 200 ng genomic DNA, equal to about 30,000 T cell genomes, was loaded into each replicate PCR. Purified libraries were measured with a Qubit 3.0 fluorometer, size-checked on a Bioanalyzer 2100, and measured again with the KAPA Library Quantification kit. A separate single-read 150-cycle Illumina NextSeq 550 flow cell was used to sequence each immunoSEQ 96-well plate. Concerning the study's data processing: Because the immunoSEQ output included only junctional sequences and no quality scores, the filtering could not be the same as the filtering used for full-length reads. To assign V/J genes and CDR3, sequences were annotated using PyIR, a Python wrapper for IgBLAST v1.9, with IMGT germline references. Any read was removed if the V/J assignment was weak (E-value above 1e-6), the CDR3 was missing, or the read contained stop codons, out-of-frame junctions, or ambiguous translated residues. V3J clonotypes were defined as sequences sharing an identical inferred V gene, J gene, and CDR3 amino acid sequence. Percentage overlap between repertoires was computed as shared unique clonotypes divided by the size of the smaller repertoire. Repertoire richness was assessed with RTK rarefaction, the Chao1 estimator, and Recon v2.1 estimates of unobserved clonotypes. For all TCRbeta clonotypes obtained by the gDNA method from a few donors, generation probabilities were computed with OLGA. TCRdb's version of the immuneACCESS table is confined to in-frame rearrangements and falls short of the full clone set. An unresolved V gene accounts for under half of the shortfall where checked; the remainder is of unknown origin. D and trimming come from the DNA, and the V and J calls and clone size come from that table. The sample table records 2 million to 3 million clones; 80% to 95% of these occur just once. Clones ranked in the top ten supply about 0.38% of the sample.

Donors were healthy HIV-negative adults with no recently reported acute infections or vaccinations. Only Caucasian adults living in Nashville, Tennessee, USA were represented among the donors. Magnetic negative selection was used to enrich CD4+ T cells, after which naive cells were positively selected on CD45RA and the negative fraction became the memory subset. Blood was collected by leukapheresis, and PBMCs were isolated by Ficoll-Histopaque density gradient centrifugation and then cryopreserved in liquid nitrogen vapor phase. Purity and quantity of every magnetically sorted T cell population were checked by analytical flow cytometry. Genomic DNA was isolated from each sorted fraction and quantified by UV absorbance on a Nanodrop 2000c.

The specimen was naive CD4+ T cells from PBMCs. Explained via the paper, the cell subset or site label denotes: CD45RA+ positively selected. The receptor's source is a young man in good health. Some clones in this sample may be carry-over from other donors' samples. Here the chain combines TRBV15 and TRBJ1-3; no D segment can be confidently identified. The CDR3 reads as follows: CATSRVGYSGNTIYF. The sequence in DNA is TGTGCCACCAGCAGAGTCGGGTACTCTGGAAACACCATATATTTT.